This paragraph covers one T cell receptor beta chain sequence. The data are from a study of Ad26.COV2.S vaccination and SARS-CoV-2 variants. The method was immunoSEQ multiplex PCR; TCRdb's version includes in-frame clones alone and lacks a portion of them. The sample has around 450,000 clones, 70% to 90% seen once. The treatment was: roughly 18 received Ad26.COV2.S at low or high dose, single or two shots; roughly five received placebo; per-sample allocation not given. Specimens were obtained on day 63 following the first vaccine or placebo injection. Spike of the Wuhan-strain SARS-CoV-2 was expressed by an Ad26 vector, which formed the vaccine. This CDR3 region has 15 residues. Per the germline V gene, CDR1 is SGHAT and CDR2 is FQNNGV. Trimming took 6 bases from V and 2 from J; bases not matched to a gene: 10.

The V and J genes are TRBV11-2 and TRBJ2-7; TRBD1 aligns across 7 bases. This sample comprised peripheral blood, obtained in a trial of Ad26.COV2.S vaccine versus placebo. This sequence was found in a person between 18 and 59 years old who received the Ad26.COV2.S COVID-19 vaccine or a placebo. CDR3 amino acids: CASSIGGQGAYEQYF. CDR3 in DNA: TGTGCCAGCAGTATAGGGGGCCAGGGGGCCTACGAGCAGTACTTC.